This T cell receptor (beta chain) was documented in a study of blood T cell repertoires in COVID-19. Study details: T cells, B-cell-depleted T cells, or PBMCs supplied cDNA or gDNA.

Patients in Seattle were enrolled during active infection, then followed longitudinally. CDR3 size: 14 residues. From germline, CDR1 is LGHDT and CDR2 YNNKEL (reference sequence). V shed 4 bases, J shed 7 bases, and the junction held 7 bases outside the gene matches. Profiled with immunoSEQ multiplex PCR; TCRdb holds only in-frame clones, not every one. The sample includes approximately 260,000 clones, around 91% of them seen just once. This clonotype was obtained from an older woman with COVID-19, enrolled during active disease. V is TRBV3-1 (or the pseudogene TRBV3-2) and J is TRBJ1-1; 9 bases align to TRBD1. Material: peripheral blood. The CDR3 bases are TGTGCCAGCAGCCTACAGGGGGCTTCTGGTGAAGCTTTCTTT. Protein product: CASSLQGASGEAFF.